This T cell receptor beta chain appears in the sequencing data of a study of T cell responses to AZD1222 COVID-19 vaccine. Study results and caveats: Only a handful of people who got AZD1222 tested seropositive at baseline.

The CDR3 has 14 amino acids. CDR1 is SGDLS, CDR2 YYNGEE, per germline. V shed 0 bases and J shed 4 bases, with 10 bases lying between them. To note about this clone: Its target is unknown.

Profiled with immunoSEQ multiplex PCR; TCRdb holds only in-frame clones, not every one. Of approximately 160,000 clones listed, approximately 89% were seen once; the top ten hold 5%. V usage is TRBV9 and J usage is TRBJ1-2; D gene uncertain. The sample here was peripheral blood, taken on day 0 of AZD1222 vaccination. The clonotype comes from an adult in good health. The DNA for the CDR3 is TGTGCCAGCAGCGTAGTTCCAGGTAGCTATGGCTACACCTTC. It specifies CASSVVPGSYGYTF.